This T cell receptor (beta chain) was observed in a study of identical twins. TCRdb ran MiXCR on the 5' RACE reads and lists one entry per CDR3 protein. The repertoire holds roughly 1,500,000 distinct CDR3 sequences, with more than 30% as singletons. This clonotype has just a few counts. Antigen: not known. Study-wide results and limits: Out-of-frame sharing of TCR alpha in monozygotic twins was underestimated by models. Twins shared beta out-of-frame sequences in excess, but this excess was weaker.

Germline V CDR1 and CDR2: SGHTA, FQGNSA. After removal of 2 bases from V and 0 bases from J, the junction contained 4 bases not matched to a gene. CDR3 length equals 16 residues. Sequencing used cord blood. The chain combines TRBV7-2 with TRBJ2-5; TRBD2 matches at 9 bases. The source of this sequence is a newborn girl in good health. CDR3 amino acids: CASSLFLAGDQETQYF. The CDR3 DNA is TGTGCCAGCAGCTTATTTTTAGCGGGGGACCAAGAGACCCAGTACTTC.